The clone carrying this T cell receptor beta chain was recorded at least ten times. Its antigen is not known. The trim removed 5 bases at V and 4 bases at J, leaving 10 bases unmatched. CDR3 size: 16 residues. CDR1 and CDR2 from the germline V gene are MNHNY and SVGAGI (reference sequence). This sample is drawn from a study of neurological immune-mediated disorders. Study results and caveats: No sharing of CDR3 amino acid sequences was observed among expanded clones across subjects, suggesting private repertoires in all groups.

It was from 2 million PBMCs stored at -80 C that the unsorted libraries were obtained. TCRdb processed the 5' RACE reads anew with MiXCR; each CDR3 protein has one entry. The profile covers approximately 86,000 distinct CDR3 sequences, with just over 2.5% appearing a single time and 0.9% to 1.4% taken by the ten largest. The sequenced sample was PBMCs. This chain connects TRBV6-6 to TRBJ2-3; 9 bases line up with TRBD2. The receptor's source is a woman aged 25-40 years with multiple sclerosis. The CDR3 DNA reads as TGTGCCAGCAGTCGGGAAATAGCGGGAGCCTCAGATACGCAGTATTTT. It specifies CASSREIAGASDTQYF.